Below, 14 T cell receptor beta chains from the same sample are listed, as sequenced in a study of T cells in Graves' hyperthyroidism and ophthalmopathy. RNA transcripts were the template for amplifying TCR beta CDR3 regions. First-round RT-PCR targeting the TCR CDR3 was performed with the HTBI primer set. TCRdb reanalysed the multiplex PCR reads using MiXCR and keeps one entry per CDR3 protein. Of approximately 400,000 distinct CDR3 sequences in the sample, about 15% are singletons; the top ten hold approximately 29%. Sequenced input: blood. These receptors originate from a woman in her twenties or thirties with Graves' hyperthyroidism.

This clonotype was counted ten times or more. J is TRBJ2-3 and V is TRBV28; 9 bases agree with TRBD2. CDR3 size: 17 residues. J lost 10 bases, V lost 7 bases, and 21 bases had no gene match. Germline V gene sequence: CDR1 MDHEN, CDR2 SYDVKM. CDR3 in DNA: TGTGCCAGCAATACAAGGAGGCGGGAGGGCCCCTACGCTGCGCAGTATTTT. This translates into CASNTRRREGPYAAQYF.

The rearrangement uses TRBV9 and TRBJ2-3; 7 bases line up with TRBD2. The length of the CDR3 is 14 residues. The germline gives CDR1 SGDLS, CDR2 YYNGEE. The J segment lost 0 bases and the V segment lost 6 bases, leaving 4 bases of the junction unmatched. The CDR3 sequence is CASTKAGSTDTQYF. As DNA, the CDR3 is TGTGCCAGCACCAAAGCGGGAAGCACAGATACGCAGTATTTT.

This clonotype was seen many times. The chain recombines TRBV5-5 with TRBJ2-3; D is undetermined. This CDR3 is 15 amino acids long. V was clipped by 2 bases and J by 0 bases, with 10 bases between them. Germline CDR1 SGHKS, CDR2 YYEKEE (reference sequence). The CDR3 region is CASSFIERSTDTQYF. The CDR3 nucleotides read TGTGCCAGCAGCTTCATTGAGAGGAGCACAGATACGCAGTATTTT.

V gene TRBV6-1 combines with J gene TRBJ1-2; TRBD1 might be the D (5 bases). Per germline, CDR1 MNHNS and CDR2 SASEGT. The germline V and J ends were trimmed by 6 bases and 0 bases, with 11 bases remaining between them. The CDR3 sequence is 14 residues long. The CDR3 protein is CASRTTVPNYGYTF. Written as DNA, the CDR3 is TGTGCCAGCAGAACGACAGTCCCTAACTATGGCTACACCTTC.

This clonotype was observed at least ten times. The chain has TRBV11-2 and TRBJ2-1; the match to TRBD2 covers 11 bases. CDR1 is SGHAT and CDR2 is FQNNGV in the germline V gene. V lost 5 bases to trimming and J lost 3 bases; unmatched junction nucleotides: 9. There are 17 residues in the CDR3. This chain's CDR3 is CASSATAGTSGYNEQFF. CDR3 DNA: TGTGCCAGCAGCGCCACGGCCGGGACTAGCGGCTACAATGAGCAGTTCTTC.

V gene TRBV27 combines with J gene TRBJ2-7; D may be TRBD1 or TRBD2 (5 bases each). Germline lookup yields CDR1 MNHEY and CDR2 SMNVEV (reference sequence). There are 18 residues in the CDR3. The germline V and J ends were trimmed by 2 bases and 3 bases, with 23 bases remaining between them. CDR3 protein: CASSLGARPGRDLYEQYF. In DNA, the CDR3 is TGTGCCAGCAGTTTAGGGGCGCGGCCGGGACGCGATCTCTACGAGCAGTACTTC.

The chain carries TRBV6-2 or TRBV6-3 and TRBJ2-1, with TRBD1 matching 10 bases. J was trimmed by 12 bases and V by 6 bases; bases with no gene match: 17. The CDR3 contains 16 residues. In germline, CDR1 is MNHEY, CDR2 SVGEGT. In nucleotides, the CDR3 is TGTGCCAGCAGGCAAAAAAGGACAGGGGGGTACTCTGGGCAGTTCTTC. Translated, it gives CASRQKRTGGYSGQFF.

This clonotype was seen ten or more times. The V call is TRBV6-1, the J call TRBJ2-7; D may correspond to TRBD1 or TRBD2 (6 bases each). Trimming stripped 6 bases from V and 2 bases from J, with 11 bases between. Germline CDR1 is MNHNS and CDR2 is SASEGT. The CDR3 length is 13 residues. Here the CDR3 DNA reads TGTGCCAGCAGACGGGGGCGGCCCTACGAGCAGTACTTC. Protein product: CASRRGRPYEQYF.

The table lists this clonotype with a few counts. A much larger clone is a single base away; this may be a read error. DNA of the CDR3: TGTGCCAGCAGCGGGCTAGCGGGTAACACCGGGGGGCTGTTTTTT. Translating it yields CASSGLAGNTGGLFF. V is TRBV12-3 or TRBV12-4 and J is TRBJ2-2; 8 bases match TRBD2. The CDR3 sequence is 15 residues long.

As regards this clonotype: One junction end does not reproduce the germline sequence, and a read error may be involved. The rearrangement joins TRBV30 to TRBJ1-4, with a possible D match to TRBD1 (5 bases). Germline values: CDR1 GTSNPN, CDR2 SVGIG (reference sequence). The CDR3 length is 17 residues. The CDR3, as DNA: TGTGCCTGGAGGTCCCGTTTAGGGGAAAAGACTAATGAAAAACTGGTTTTT. Its translation: CAWRSRLGEKTNEKLVF.

This clonotype came up a few times. The chain recombines TRBV9 with TRBJ2-3, with D unresolved. CDR3 length: 13 amino acids. In germline, CDR1 is SGDLS, CDR2 YYNGEE. With 0 bases removed from V and 6 bases from J, the gap between germline ends came to 8 bases. Here the CDR3 reads CASSVGWSDTQYF. The CDR3 DNA reads as TGTGCCAGCAGCGTAGGCTGGAGCGATACGCAGTATTTT.

This clonotype was seen a handful of times. The V and J genes are TRBV7-9 and TRBJ2-6; 8 bases match TRBD1. The CDR3 is made up of 16 amino acids. Per germline, CDR1 SEHNR and CDR2 FQNEAQ (reference sequence). V gave up 5 bases and J gave up 2 bases; unmatched junction bases: 5. In DNA, the CDR3 is TGTGCCAGCAGCCACGACAGGGGACCTGGGGCCAACGTCCTGACTTTC. This gives the protein CASSHDRGPGANVLTF.

The CDR3 is CASSAYMGGTEAFF. CDR3 DNA: TGCGCCAGCAGCGCCTATATGGGGGGCACTGAAGCTTTCTTT. V is TRBV5-1 and J is TRBJ1-1, with a possible D match to TRBD1 (5 bases). V was shortened by 4 bases and J by 4 bases, with 14 bases between the two germline ends. Looked up from germline, CDR1 is SGHRS and CDR2 is YFSETQ. This CDR3 has 14 residues.

This clonotype was counted ten times or more. The J gene is TRBJ2-1, the V gene TRBV7-8; maybe TRBD2 (6 bases). This CDR3 is 15 amino acids long. Germline V gene sequence: CDR1 SGHVS, CDR2 FQNEAQ. V lost 3 bases, J lost 7 bases, and 16 bases lay in between. The CDR3 sequence: CASSLRDWARNEQFF. In DNA form, the CDR3 reads TGTGCCAGCAGCTTGAGGGACTGGGCGAGAAATGAGCAGTTCTTC.